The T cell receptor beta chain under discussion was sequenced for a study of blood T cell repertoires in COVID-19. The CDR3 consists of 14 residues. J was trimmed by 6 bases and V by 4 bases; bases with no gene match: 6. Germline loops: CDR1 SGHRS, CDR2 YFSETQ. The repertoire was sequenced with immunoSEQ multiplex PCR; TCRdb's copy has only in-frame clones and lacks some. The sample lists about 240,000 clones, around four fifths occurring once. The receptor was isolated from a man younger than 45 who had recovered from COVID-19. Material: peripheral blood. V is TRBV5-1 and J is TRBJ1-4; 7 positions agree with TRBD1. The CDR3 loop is CASSRGTDYEKLFF. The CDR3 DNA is TGCGCCAGCAGCCGAGGGACAGATTATGAAAAACTGTTTTTT.